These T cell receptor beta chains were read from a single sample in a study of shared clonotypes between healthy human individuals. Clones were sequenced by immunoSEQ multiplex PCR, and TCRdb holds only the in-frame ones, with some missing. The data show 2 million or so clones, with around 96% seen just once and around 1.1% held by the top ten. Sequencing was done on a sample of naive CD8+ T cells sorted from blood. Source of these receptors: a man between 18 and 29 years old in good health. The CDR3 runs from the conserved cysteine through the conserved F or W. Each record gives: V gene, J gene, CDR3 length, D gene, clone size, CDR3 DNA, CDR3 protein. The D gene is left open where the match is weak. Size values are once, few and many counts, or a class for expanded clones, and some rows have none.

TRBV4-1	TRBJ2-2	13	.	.	TGCGCCAGCAGCCAAGGGCAGCCCGGGGAGCTGTTTTTT	CASSQGQPGELFF
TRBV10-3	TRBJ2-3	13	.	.	TGTGCCATCAGTGAGACCTACCCCGATACGCAGTATTTT	CAISETYPDTQYF
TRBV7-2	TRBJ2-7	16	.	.	TGTGCCAGCAGCCTTAATAGTTACGGGGTCTCCTACGAGCAGTACTTC	CASSLNSYGVSYEQYF
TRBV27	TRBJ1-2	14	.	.	TGTGCCAGCAGTTTAGGTTATAAAGGAGAGGGCTACACCTTC	CASSLGYKGEGYTF
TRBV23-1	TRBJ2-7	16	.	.	TGCGCCAGCAGTCAATCGCGAGGTAGCGGAGAGTACGAGCAGTACTTC	CASSQSRGSGEYEQYF
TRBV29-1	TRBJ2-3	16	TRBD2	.	TGCAGCGGGGAGGGGTCCGAGGAGGGTGAGGCAGATACGCAGTATTTT	CSGEGSEEGEADTQYF
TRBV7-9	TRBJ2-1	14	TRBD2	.	TGTGCCAGCAGCTCGGGACTAGTCAACAATGAGCAGTTCTTC	CASSSGLVNNEQFF
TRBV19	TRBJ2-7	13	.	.	TGTGCCAGTAGTATGGGCCAGGGGAGCGAGCAGTACTTC	CASSMGQGSEQYF
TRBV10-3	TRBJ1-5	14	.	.	TGTGCCATCAGTGAGAATCAGGGAGATCAGCCCCAGCATTTT	CAISENQGDQPQHF
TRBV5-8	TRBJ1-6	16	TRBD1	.	TGTGCCAGCAGCTTGGAAATAGGGACAGGGGGTTCACCCCTCCACTTT	CASSLEIGTGGSPLHF
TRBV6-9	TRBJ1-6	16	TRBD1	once	TGTGCCAGCAGTTGGGGACAGGGGAAATTAAATTCACCCCTCCACTTT	CASSWGQGKLNSPLHF
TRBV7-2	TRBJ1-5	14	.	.	TGTGCCAGCAGCTTAGTGGGAAGCGGTCAGCCCCAGCATTTT	CASSLVGSGQPQHF
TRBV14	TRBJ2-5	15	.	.	TGTGCCAGCAGCCAAGATCTGCCTAGACAAGAGACCCAGTACTTC	CASSQDLPRQETQYF
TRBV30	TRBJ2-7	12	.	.	TGTGCCTGGAGACTAGATACCTACGAGCAGTACTTC	CAWRLDTYEQYF
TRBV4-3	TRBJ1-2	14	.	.	TGCGCCAGCAGCCACCTCGGGGGGATGAATGGCTACACCTTC	CASSHLGGMNGYTF
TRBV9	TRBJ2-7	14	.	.	TGTGCCAGCAGCGTAGATTCAGGGGTGTACGAGCAGTACTTC	CASSVDSGVYEQYF
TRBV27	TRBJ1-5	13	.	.	TGTGCCAGCGGCCTGGCGGGCAATCAGCCCCAGCATTTT	CASGLAGNQPQHF
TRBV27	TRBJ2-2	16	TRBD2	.	TGTGCCAGCAGTTTGTCTATAGCGGGAGCGTTTGGGGAGCTGTTTTTT	CASSLSIAGAFGELFF
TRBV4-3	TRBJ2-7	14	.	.	TGCGCCAGCAGCCAAGATGGGGGACTCTACGAGCAGTACTTC	CASSQDGGLYEQYF
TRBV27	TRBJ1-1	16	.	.	TGTGCCAGCAGTCCCAATCGGGGTAACATGAACACTGAAGCTTTCTTT	CASSPNRGNMNTEAFF
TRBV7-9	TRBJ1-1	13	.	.	TGTGCCAGCAGCTCAACTGTGAACACTGAAGCTTTCTTT	CASSSTVNTEAFF
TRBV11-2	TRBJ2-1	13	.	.	TGTGCCAGCAGCTTAGCCTCGCTCAATGAGCAGTTCTTC	CASSLASLNEQFF
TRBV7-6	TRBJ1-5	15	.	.	TGTGCCAGCAGCTTAGCTTGGGGGGGCAATCAGCCCCAGCATTTT	CASSLAWGGNQPQHF
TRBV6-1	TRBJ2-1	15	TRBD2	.	TGTGCCAGCAGTGAAAGGACTAGCGGGGGTCCTGAGCAGTTCTTC	CASSERTSGGPEQFF
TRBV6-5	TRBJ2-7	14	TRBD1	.	TGTGCCAGCATGAATACAGGGGAAGGATACGAGCAGTACTTC	CASMNTGEGYEQYF
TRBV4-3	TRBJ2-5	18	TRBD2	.	TGCGCCAGCAGCCCGTCTCTTGTGGGACTAGCGGGGGGGGAGACCCAGTACTTC	CASSPSLVGLAGGETQYF
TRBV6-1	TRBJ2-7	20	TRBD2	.	TGTGCCAGCAGTGTGGATGGGGGCGGGAGGGCCTTTCTAAGCTCCTACGAGCAGTACTTC	CASSVDGGGRAFLSSYEQYF
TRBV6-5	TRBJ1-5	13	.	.	TGTGCCAGCAGCTTTGCTCATAATCAGCCCCAGCATTTT	CASSFAHNQPQHF
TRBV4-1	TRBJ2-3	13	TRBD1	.	TGCGCCAGCAGCCACTTGCACAGGGGGTTACAGTATTTT	CASSHLHRGLQYF
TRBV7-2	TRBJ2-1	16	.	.	TGTGCCAGCAGCTTAGAGGCGTTCAGCTCCTACAATGAGCAGTTCTTC	CASSLEAFSSYNEQFF
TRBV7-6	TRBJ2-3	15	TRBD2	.	TGTGCCAGCAGCTTAGAACTAGCGAGCACAGATACGCAGTATTTT	CASSLELASTDTQYF
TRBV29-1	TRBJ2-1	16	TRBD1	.	TGCAGCGTTGAAGGGCACCGGGACAGGGTATCAAATGAGCAGTTCTTC	CSVEGHRDRVSNEQFF
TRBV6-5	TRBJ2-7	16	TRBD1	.	TGTGCCAGCAGTTACTCAACCGACAGGGCCCCCTACGAGCAGTACTTC	CASSYSTDRAPYEQYF
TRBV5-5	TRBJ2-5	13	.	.	TGTGCCAGCAGCTCCTGGGGGACCGAGACCCAGTACTTC	CASSSWGTETQYF
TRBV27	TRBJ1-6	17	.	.	TGTGCCAGCAGTTTATCGTCGGAGTACTCCTATAATTCACCCCTCCACTTT	CASSLSSEYSYNSPLHF
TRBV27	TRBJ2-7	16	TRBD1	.	TGTGCCAGCAGTCTGTCCCCCGGGACAGTCTCCTACGAGCAGTACTTC	CASSLSPGTVSYEQYF
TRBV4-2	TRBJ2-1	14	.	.	TGTGCCAGCAGCCAAGAGGCAACCTACAATGAGCAGTTCTTC	CASSQEATYNEQFF